This T cell receptor (beta chain) was captured by sequencing in a study of shared clonotypes between healthy human individuals. Regarding the study as a whole: It was only blood that was sampled, and tissue repertoires likely differ. A few donors shared approximately 5% of their naive CD4 clonotypes.

Terminally differentiated effector memory CD45RA+ cells were excluded by CCR7 positive selection of CD45RO-negative cells. The study drew its donors from healthy HIV-negative adults without recent acute infections or vaccinations. To note about this clone: The antigen is undetermined.

Sorted subsets were amplified in replicate PCRs using 200 ng DNA, about 30,000 T cell genomes. TCRdb keeps only in-frame clones here, not all; method: immunoSEQ multiplex PCR. Of some 2 million clones in the sample, about 95% were seen once. V lost 3 bases, J lost 5 bases, and 5 bases stayed unmatched. The germline gives CDR1 MDHEN, CDR2 SYDVKM. The CDR3 sequence is 15 residues long. The clonotype comes from a man younger than 35 in good health. The chain combines TRBV28 with TRBJ2-2, with 8 positions matching TRBD1. Specimen: naive CD8+ T cells sorted from blood. The CDR3 DNA reads TGTGCCAGCAGTTTCGAGGACAGGGAAACCGGGGAGCTGTTTTTT. Its translation: CASSFEDRETGELFF.